One and the same sample provided the 28 T cell receptor beta chains below, sequenced in a study of cytomegalovirus exposure and HLA in healthy donors. Primers included in the PCR were 60 Vbeta and 13 Jbeta primers. Using immunoSEQ multiplex PCR, the repertoire was profiled, and TCRdb retains in-frame clones only, with some absent. The table counts roughly 60,000 clones; roughly 4% lies in the top ten. The sequenced material came from PBMCs. The receptors here all came from a woman younger than 35 in good health and CMV-seronegative.

The V call is TRBV10-3, the J call TRBJ1-3; D may be TRBD1 (5 bases). The germline V and J ends were trimmed by 4 bases and 0 bases, with 7 bases remaining between them. The CDR3 has 14 amino acids. Germline V gene data show CDR1 as ENHRY and CDR2 as SYGVKD. The CDR3, as DNA: TGTGCCATCAGTGGACAGAGCTCTGGAAACACCATATATTTT. Protein sequence: CAISGQSSGNTIYF.

This rearrangement joins TRBV19 to TRBJ2-5; 7 bases map to TRBD2. The CDR3 covers 14 residues. Germline V gene lookup returns CDR1 LNHDA and CDR2 SQIVND (reference sequence). V was clipped by 5 bases and J by 1 base; unmatched bases: 4. The CDR3 bases are TGTGCCAGTAGTCCCCGGACTAGCCAAGAGACCCAGTACTTC. This codes for CASSPRTSQETQYF.

V and J are TRBV25-1 and TRBJ2-1, with a possible D match to TRBD1 (5 bases). Trimming took off 4 bases at V and 5 bases at J, with 21 bases between the two ends. This CDR3 region has 17 residues. Germline CDR1 and CDR2: MGHDK and SYGVNS. In DNA, the CDR3 is TGTGCCAGCAGTGGTAATGTTGGTGAAGGGGCCGACAATGAGCAGTTCTTC. It translates to CASSGNVGEGADNEQFF.

This rearrangement joins TRBV5-4 to TRBJ1-2, with 11 positions matching TRBD1. CDR3 length: 16 amino acids. V lost 4 bases, J lost 4 bases, and 9 bases stayed unmatched. The germline V gene has CDR1 SGHNT and CDR2 YYREEE (reference sequence). This chain's CDR3 is CASSPDRGPGAYGYTF. The CDR3 bases are TGTGCCAGCAGCCCGGACAGGGGGCCGGGGGCCTATGGCTACACCTTC.

The J gene is TRBJ1-1, the V gene TRBV7-2; D may be TRBD1 (5 bases). From germline, CDR1 is SGHTA and CDR2 FQGNSA. The CDR3 sequence is 14 residues long. V lost 5 bases and J lost 2, with 12 bases in between. The CDR3 DNA is TGTGCCAGCAGCATCCGGAGGGGTAACACTGAAGCTTTCTTT. This gives the protein CASSIRRGNTEAFF. Based on the CDR3 plus reference TRBV7-2 and TRBJ1-1, the full variable domain is GAGVSQSPSNKVTEKGKDVELRCDPISGHTALYWYRQSLGQGLEFLIYFQGNSAPDKSGLPSDRFSAERTGGSVSTLTIQRTQQEDSAVYLCASSIRRGNTEAFFGQGTRLTVV.

This chain uses TRBV25-1 with TRBJ2-1, with D uncertain. The V gene lost 4 bases and the J gene lost 8 bases, with 3 bases spanning the gap. CDR3 length: 10 amino acids. Germline CDR1 reads MGHDK; CDR2 reads SYGVNS. Here the CDR3 DNA reads TGTGCCAGCAGTGCCGATGAGCAGTTCTTC. Translated: CASSADEQFF.

V usage is TRBV6-5 and J usage is TRBJ1-6; no clear D. CDR1 and CDR2 (germline): MNHEY, SVGAGI. V was pared by 8 bases and J by 7 bases, with 18 bases between. The CDR3 consists of 15 residues. For the CDR3, the DNA is TGTGCCAGCCTAGCCCAGTCCCATACCAATTCACCCCTCCACTTT. Amino acid sequence: CASLAQSHTNSPLHF.

The chain is built from TRBV27 and TRBJ2-2, with a weak D call TRBD2 (6 bases). V dropped 8 bases and J dropped 5 bases, with 12 bases sitting between them. The CDR3 consists of 13 residues. CDR1 MNHEY and CDR2 SMNVEV come from the germline V gene (reference sequence). CDR3 DNA sequence: TGTGCCAGCGTCCGACTAGGGACCGGGGAGCTGTTTTTT. Its translation: CASVRLGTGELFF.

The chain employs TRBV28 and TRBJ2-7, with 8 bases identical to TRBD1. CDR3 length equals 14 residues. Germline V gives CDR1 MDHEN, CDR2 SYDVKM. V shed 8 bases, J shed 4 bases, and the junction held 10 bases outside the gene matches. In DNA form, the CDR3 reads TGTGCCAGCGGCATAGGGACAGGATCTTACGAGCAGTACTTC. It specifies CASGIGTGSYEQYF.

The chain employs TRBV18 and TRBJ2-1; weak D call: TRBD1 (6 bases). Germline CDR1 and CDR2: KGHSH and LQKENI. The CDR3 loop spans 13 amino acids. The germline V and J ends were trimmed by 5 bases and 4 bases, with 9 bases remaining between them. DNA of the CDR3: TGTGCCAGCTCAGGGGACACTTACAATGAGCAGTTCTTC. This gives the protein CASSGDTYNEQFF.

The chain links TRBV9 to TRBJ2-6; TRBD2 aligns across 8 bases. The CDR3 loop spans 20 amino acids. Per germline, CDR1 SGDLS and CDR2 YYNGEE. V lost 2 bases, J lost 3 bases, and 16 bases stayed unmatched. Here the CDR3 reads CASSVDPISGNFGGANVLTF. Written as DNA, the CDR3 is TGTGCCAGCAGCGTCGACCCGATTAGCGGGAACTTTGGTGGGGCCAACGTCCTGACTTTC.

The genes are TRBV6-5 and TRBJ2-7, with TRBD1 identical over 8 bases. Germline trimming cut 6 bases from V and 4 bases from J; bases unmatched to any gene: 8. The CDR3 is 14 residues long. Germline CDR1 is MNHEY and CDR2 is SVGAGI. This chain's CDR3 is CASRPAGGGYEQYF. The CDR3 DNA is TGTGCCAGCAGGCCGGCAGGGGGCGGGTACGAGCAGTACTTC.

This sequence joins TRBV4-2 and TRBJ2-1, with TRBD2 matching over 7 bases. V shed 6 bases and J 9 bases; nucleotides not matched to a gene: 11. Germline V gives CDR1 LGHNA, CDR2 YNFKEQ. This CDR3 has 14 amino acids. CDR3 amino acids: CASSLSRELAEQFF. Here the CDR3 DNA reads TGTGCCAGCAGTCTTTCGCGGGAGTTGGCTGAGCAGTTCTTC.

The V call is TRBV4-1, the J call TRBJ2-5; 9 bases are shared with TRBD2. The length of the CDR3 is 17 residues. Germline CDR1 is MGHRA and CDR2 is YSYEKL. V dropped 3 bases and J dropped 2; count of bases not matched to a gene: 10. The CDR3 sequence: CASSHNPAGGLQETQYF. The DNA of the CDR3 is TGCGCCAGCAGCCATAATCCTGCGGGGGGGTTGCAAGAGACCCAGTACTTC.

The gene calls are TRBV2 and TRBJ2-1; 7 nucleotides agree with TRBD2. Germline V gene data show CDR1 as SNHLY and CDR2 as FYNNEI. This CDR3 spans 15 amino acids. Germline trimming cut 3 bases from V and 5 bases from J; bases unmatched to any gene: 7. Here the CDR3 DNA reads TGTGCCAGCAGTGATCCCCAGCGGGGCAACAATGAGCAGTTCTTC. This translates into CASSDPQRGNNEQFF.

The rearrangement uses TRBV7-8 and TRBJ2-2; TRBD2 is a possible D gene (7 bases). This CDR3 has 14 amino acids. Germline CDR1 SGHVS, CDR2 FQNEAQ. Trimming took off 7 bases at V and 0 bases at J, with 9 bases between the two ends. This CDR3 is CASTRGPNTGELFF. DNA of the CDR3: TGTGCCAGCACGCGGGGGCCGAACACCGGGGAGCTGTTTTTT.

The chain couples TRBV9 to TRBJ2-7; D possibly corresponds to TRBD1 (7 bases). This CDR3 is built from 14 residues. Trimming shortened V by 2 bases and J by 1 base, and 10 bases separated the two germline ends. Germline lookup yields CDR1 SGDLS and CDR2 YYNGEE. CDR3 protein: CASSVGGQSYEQYF. CDR3 nucleotides: TGTGCCAGCAGCGTGGGGGGACAGTCCTACGAGCAGTACTTC.

This chain uses TRBV12-5 with TRBJ2-3; 11 positions match TRBD2. Germline V CDR1 and CDR2: LGHNT, FRNRAP. V was pared by 6 bases and J by 0 bases, with 11 bases of the junction left unmatched. CDR3 size: 18 residues. The CDR3 sequence is CASGALTLAGGSTDTQYF. CDR3 sequence (DNA): TGTGCTAGTGGCGCGCTCACCTTAGCGGGGGGGAGCACAGATACGCAGTATTTT.

The genes are TRBV30 and TRBJ2-3; unclear D gene. There are 13 residues in the CDR3. The germline V gene has CDR1 GTSNPN and CDR2 SVGIG (reference sequence). V was shortened by 1 base and J by 0 bases, with 5 bases between the two germline ends. The CDR3 DNA sequence: TGTGCCTGGAGTGAGAGTAGCACAGATACGCAGTATTTT. Translation gives CAWSESSTDTQYF.

V gene TRBV11-1 combines with J gene TRBJ1-1; D is unclear. V lost 5 bases to trimming and J lost 4 bases, with 17 bases between them. The CDR3 sequence is 15 residues long. CDR1 and CDR2 (germline): SGHAT, FQDESV (reference sequence). This chain's CDR3 is CASSGWKLAATEAFF. CDR3 nucleotide sequence: TGTGCCAGCAGCGGGTGGAAATTGGCGGCCACTGAAGCTTTCTTT.

The gene calls are TRBV6-1 and TRBJ1-5, with D perhaps matching TRBD1 (6 bases). CDR3 size: 15 residues. Trimming removed 7 bases from V and 0 bases from J, with 13 bases in between. Germline V gives CDR1 MNHNS, CDR2 SASEGT. CDR3 DNA sequence: TGTGCCAGCAAAGGGACATTTATTAGCAATCAGCCCCAGCATTTT. Its protein is CASKGTFISNQPQHF.

The chain has TRBV19 and TRBJ1-1; 7 positions agree with TRBD1. The germline CDR1 and CDR2 sequences are LNHDA and SQIVND (reference sequence). The CDR3 sequence is 14 residues long. After removal of 5 bases from V and 3 bases from J, the junction contained 6 bases not matched to a gene. CDR3 residues: CASSLRGRDTEAFF. DNA for the CDR3: TGTGCCAGTAGTTTGAGGGGGCGAGACACTGAAGCTTTCTTT.

This sequence joins TRBV2 and TRBJ1-5; no firm D call. Per germline, CDR1 SNHLY and CDR2 FYNNEI. The ends were cut back, 2 bases at V and 0 bases at J, with 5 bases in the middle. The CDR3 has 14 amino acids. The CDR3 DNA reads as TGTGCCAGCAGTGAATTCCTTAGCAATCAGCCCCAGCATTTT. This translates into CASSEFLSNQPQHF.

The rearrangement links TRBV20-1 to TRBJ2-7; D possibly corresponds to TRBD2 (6 bases). This CDR3 region has 11 residues. Germline CDR1 and CDR2: DFQATT and SNEGSKA (reference sequence). Trimming cost V 6 bases and J 3 bases, with 9 bases left between them. CDR3 bases: TGCAGTGCACGACTAGTCTACGAGCAGTACTTC. This translates into CSARLVYEQYF.

The genes are TRBV9 and TRBJ2-5, with TRBD1 as a possible D gene (5 bases). Germline assignment: CDR1 SGDLS and CDR2 YYNGEE. The CDR3 is 15 residues long. V was trimmed by 4 bases and J by 1 base, leaving 14 bases between them. CDR3 loop: CASSPLRQTQETQYF. For the CDR3, the DNA is TGTGCCAGCAGCCCCTTACGACAGACCCAAGAGACCCAGTACTTC.

The chain has TRBV7-9 and TRBJ1-6, with 10 bases aligning to TRBD1. The ends lost 5 bases at V and 11 bases at J; junction bases unmatched: 15. There are 17 residues in the CDR3. Germline assignment: CDR1 SEHNR and CDR2 FQNEAQ (reference sequence). The CDR3 protein is CASSGWGTGALLAPLHF. The CDR3 bases are TGTGCCAGCAGCGGATGGGGGACAGGGGCCCTTTTGGCACCCCTCCACTTT.

About this clone itself: The junction departs from germline at one end; a sequencing error may be responsible. The chain uses TRBV7-7 and TRBJ2-5; TRBD2 aligns across 8 bases. The CDR3 sequence is 15 residues long. Germline CDR1 SSHAT, CDR2 FNYEAQ (reference sequence). The CDR3, as DNA: TGTGCTAGCAGCCCTAAGGGACTAGTTAAGGAGACCCAGTACTTC. It is translated as CASSPKGLVKETQYF.

The V call is TRBV6-5, the J call TRBJ2-5; weak D call: TRBD2 (5 bases). Germline V gene sequence: CDR1 MNHEY, CDR2 SVGAGI. The CDR3 covers 14 residues. Trimming removed 7 bases from V and 11 bases from J, with 23 bases in between. In DNA, the CDR3 is TGTGCCAGCACCCTAGACGGAAGCGAAACGGGGCAGTACTTC. Protein: CASTLDGSETGQYF.